The 26 T cell receptor beta chains given below trace back to one sample, sequenced in a study of CD8 T cells in Susac syndrome. RNA totalling roughly 0.45 to 1 ug underwent reverse transcription with random hexamers. Each CDR3 protein gets one entry after TCRdb re-called the immunoSEQ multiplex PCR reads with MiXCR. The table shows 150,000 to 160,000 distinct CDR3 sequences, with approximately 95% occurring only once. Sequencing used CD4+ T cells from PBMCs. Receptors were obtained from a human donor with Susac syndrome.

A single count supports this clonotype. The rearrangement uses TRBV7-2 and TRBJ2-5; D might be TRBD2 (6 bases). Between the trimmed V and J ends, which lost 5 bases and 6 bases, there was a span of 16 bases. The CDR3 runs to 14 residues. CDR1 and CDR2 from the germline V gene are SGHTA and FQGNSA. CDR3 protein: CASSAGTAGKTQYF. The CDR3 nucleotides are TGTGCCAGCAGCGCCGGGACGGCGGGGAAGACCCAGTACTTC.

This chain uses TRBV23-1 with TRBJ2-3; D is undetermined. TRBV23-1 falls under the ORF class, with uncertain function. The germline V and J ends were trimmed by 4 bases and 0 bases, with 8 bases remaining between them. The CDR3 is made up of 14 amino acids. CDR3 loop: CASSPPDSTDTQYF. CDR3 DNA sequence: TGCGCCAGCAGTCCCCCGGACAGCACAGATACGCAGTATTTT.

This sequence joins TRBV3-1 and TRBJ2-1; D ambiguous. The CDR3 contains 12 residues. V was trimmed by 3 bases and J by 12 bases, leaving 12 bases between them. Germline V CDR1 and CDR2: LGHDT, YNNKEL (reference sequence). The CDR3 nucleotides read TGTGCCAGCAGCCATAGTACCCTCGGGCAGTTCTTC. As protein: CASSHSTLGQFF.

The chain combines TRBV24-1 with TRBJ2-2; possible D gene TRBD1, 6 bases. Looked up from germline, CDR1 is KGHDR and CDR2 is SFDVKD. The CDR3 has 16 residues. Between the trimmed V and J ends, which lost 9 bases and 0 bases, there was a span of 16 bases. The CDR3 here is CATRTLTGSNTGELFF. CDR3 bases: TGTGCCACCCGGACACTGACAGGCTCGAACACCGGGGAGCTGTTTTTT.

The chain joins TRBV18 to TRBJ1-1, with 7 bases fitting TRBD1. V was clipped by 1 base and J by 6 bases; unmatched bases: 8. Germline CDR1 KGHSH, CDR2 LQKENI. The CDR3 is made up of 15 amino acids. CDR3 sequence: CASSPLTGAGPEAFF. The CDR3, as DNA: TGTGCCAGCTCACCACTAACAGGGGCAGGCCCTGAAGCTTTCTTT.

In nucleotides, the CDR3 is TGTGCCAGCAGACAGGGTATGAGCTATGGCTACACCTTC. Protein sequence: CASRQGMSYGYTF. The rearrangement uses TRBV27 and TRBJ1-2, with D possibly TRBD1 on 6 matching bases. The V end was cut by 6 bases, the J end by 4 bases, with 12 bases between. Germline CDR1 and CDR2: MNHEY and SMNVEV (reference sequence). The CDR3 runs to 13 residues.

This clonotype was counted a single time. The chain combines TRBV18 with TRBJ2-7, with 8 bases aligning to TRBD1. Germline V lookup: CDR1 KGHSH, CDR2 LQKENI. There are 14 residues in the CDR3. Losses at the gene ends were 5 bases for V and 11 bases for J; bases not matched to a gene: 14. The CDR3: CASSTTGTGEGKYF. CDR3 sequence (DNA): TGTGCCAGCTCAACGACCGGGACAGGTGAAGGGAAGTACTTC.

This clonotype was counted a single time. This chain connects TRBV20-1 to TRBJ2-1; D could derive from TRBD1 or TRBD2 (5 bases each). Per the germline V gene, CDR1 is DFQATT and CDR2 is SNEGSKA (reference sequence). The V and J ends lost 5 bases and 4 bases respectively, with 15 bases between them. The CDR3 loop spans 14 amino acids. The chain's CDR3 is CSAESLGAYNEQFF. In DNA form, the CDR3 reads TGCAGTGCTGAAAGCCTCGGGGCATACAATGAGCAGTTCTTC.

The chain is built from TRBV4-3 and TRBJ2-7; D is unclear. The CDR3 consists of 13 residues. Germline CDR1 reads LGHNA; CDR2 reads YSLEER. The V end was cut by 2 bases, the J end by 2 bases, with 7 bases between. CDR3 region: CASSQQIAYEQYF. The CDR3 nucleotides are TGCGCCAGCAGCCAACAGATAGCCTACGAGCAGTACTTC.

V gene TRBV3-1 combines with J gene TRBJ2-7; 9 bases are shared with TRBD1. Germline V gives CDR1 LGHDT, CDR2 YNNKEL (reference sequence). V shed 3 bases and J 5 bases; nucleotides not matched to a gene: 11. There are 16 residues in the CDR3. The CDR3 DNA reads TGTGCCAGCAGCCATCGAGGAGGGACAGGGCAACACGAGCAGTACTTC. Translation gives CASSHRGGTGQHEQYF.

V is TRBV6-6 and J is TRBJ1-2, with D uncertain. This CDR3 has 14 residues. CDR1 MNHNY and CDR2 SVGAGI come from the germline V gene (reference sequence). The V end lost 2 bases, the J end lost 0 bases, and 7 bases lay between the germline ends. The CDR3 nucleotides are TGTGCCAGCAGTTACCAACAAGCTAACTATGGCTACACCTTC. Translation: CASSYQQANYGYTF.

This clonotype occurred once. The CDR3: CSASKVTSYNEQFF. CDR3 DNA sequence: TGCAGTGCTAGCAAGGTTACCTCCTACAATGAGCAGTTCTTC. V is TRBV20-1 and J is TRBJ2-1, with unresolved D. CDR1 DFQATT and CDR2 SNEGSKA come from the germline V gene (reference sequence). The CDR3 runs 14 residues. The V and J ends lost 3 bases and 0 bases respectively, with 9 bases between them.

This clonotype was observed a single time. This sequence joins TRBV5-1 and TRBJ1-4; possibly TRBD1 for D (5 bases). The V end lost 4 bases, the J end lost 3 bases, and 13 bases lay between the germline ends. CDR1 and CDR2 from the germline V gene are SGHRS and YFSETQ. The CDR3 totals 15 residues. CDR3 protein: CASSPRASANEKLFF. The CDR3 DNA reads as TGCGCCAGCAGCCCCAGGGCGTCGGCTAATGAAAAACTGTTTTTT.

The chain recombines TRBV2 with TRBJ2-3; 8 bases are a match to TRBD1. CDR3 size: 13 residues. V was clipped by 4 bases and J by 5 bases; unmatched bases: 2. From germline, CDR1 is SNHLY and CDR2 FYNNEI. Here the CDR3 reads CASSGTGKDTQYF. CDR3 coding DNA: TGTGCCAGCAGTGGGACAGGGAAAGATACGCAGTATTTT.

The gene calls are TRBV6-1 and TRBJ2-7; D uncertain. CDR1 is MNHNS and CDR2 is SASEGT in the germline V gene. Between the trimmed V and J ends, which lost 1 base and 1 base, there was a span of 8 bases. The CDR3 loop spans 14 amino acids. The CDR3 reads CASSEGGRSYEQYF. CDR3 coding DNA: TGTGCCAGCAGTGAAGGAGGCCGTTCCTACGAGCAGTACTTC.

The CDR3 nucleotides are TGTGCCAGTAAGGACTTCACAGATACGCAGTATTTT. As protein: CASKDFTDTQYF. V usage is TRBV19 and J usage is TRBJ2-3; D is possibly TRBD2 (5 bases). With 7 bases removed from V and 2 bases from J, the gap between germline ends came to 7 bases. The CDR3 covers 12 residues. The V gene's germline CDR1 is LNHDA and CDR2 SQIVND (reference sequence). Combining the CDR3 with reference TRBV19 and TRBJ2-3 gives the whole variable domain DGGITQSPKYLFRKEGQNVTLSCEQNLNHDAMYWYRQDPGQGLRLIYYSQIVNDFQKGDIAEGYSVSREKKESFPLTVTSAQKNPTAFYLCASKDFTDTQYFGPGTRLTVL.

The chain carries TRBV2 and TRBJ1-2; D is possibly TRBD1 (5 bases). This CDR3 spans 12 amino acids. From germline, CDR1 is SNHLY and CDR2 FYNNEI. Trimming stripped 7 bases from V and 5 bases from J, with 11 bases between. The CDR3 sequence is CASTQGLYGYTF. The CDR3 DNA sequence: TGTGCCAGCACTCAGGGACTGTATGGCTACACCTTC. Full variable domain (rest looked up from reference TRBV2 and TRBJ1-2): EPEVTQTPSHQVTQMGQEVILRCVPISNHLYFYWYRQILGQKVEFLVSFYNNEISEKSEIFDDQFSVERPDGSNFTLKIRSTKLEDSAMYFCASTQGLYGYTFGSGTRLTVV.

This chain connects TRBV3-1 to TRBJ2-5; 7 positions agree with TRBD1. With 2 bases clipped from V and 2 bases from J, the junction kept 5 bases outside the gene matches. CDR1 and CDR2 (germline): LGHDT, YNNKEL (reference sequence). The CDR3 has 15 residues. CDR3 amino acids: CASSQKGQLQETQYF. The CDR3 DNA sequence: TGTGCCAGCAGCCAAAAGGGACAGCTACAAGAGACCCAGTACTTC.

The V call is TRBV4-2, the J call TRBJ2-3; D is possibly TRBD2 (6 bases). The CDR3 is 17 residues long. Trimming cost V 1 base and J 0 bases, with 14 bases left between them. Germline V lookup: CDR1 LGHNA, CDR2 YNFKEQ. The CDR3 DNA is TGTGCCAGCAGCCAAGGGTTGGCGGGGCAGAGCACAGATACGCAGTATTTT. It translates to CASSQGLAGQSTDTQYF.

The rearrangement uses TRBV7-9 and TRBJ1-1; no clear D gene. Trimming left V 2 bases short and J 2 bases short, with 9 bases between. CDR1 SEHNR and CDR2 FQNEAQ come from the germline V gene (reference sequence). This CDR3 is 14 amino acids long. The DNA for the CDR3 is TGTGCCAGCAGCTTATCGAACTTAAACACTGAAGCTTTCTTT. It specifies CASSLSNLNTEAFF.

This chain links TRBV20-1 with TRBJ2-5; no clear D gene. There are 12 residues in the CDR3. Between the trimmed V and J ends, which lost 1 base and 7 bases, there was a span of 10 bases. Germline CDR1 DFQATT, CDR2 SNEGSKA (reference sequence). The CDR3 region is CSARVGVMTQYF. CDR3 nucleotide sequence: TGCAGTGCTAGAGTAGGAGTCATGACCCAGTACTTC.

The rearrangement uses TRBV20-1 and TRBJ2-7; TRBD2 is a possible D gene (6 bases). Germline V gene sequence: CDR1 DFQATT, CDR2 SNEGSKA (reference sequence). V lost 2 bases, J lost 6 bases, and 17 bases lay in between. The length of the CDR3 is 14 residues. This CDR3 is CSARTAGILGEQYF. CDR3 sequence (DNA): TGCAGTGCTAGAACTGCGGGGATTTTGGGCGAGCAGTACTTC.

DNA for the CDR3: TGCAGCGTTGAAGATTGGGGTGGCTACACCTTC. Its translation is CSVEDWGGYTF. The chain is built from TRBV29-1 and TRBJ1-2; D unresolved. V was pared by 0 bases and J by 7 bases, with 6 bases between. The CDR3 runs 11 residues. Per the germline V gene, CDR1 is SQVTM and CDR2 is ANQGSEA. The full variable domain, rest sourced from reference TRBV29-1 and TRBJ1-2, is SAVISQKPSRDICQRGTSLTIQCQVDSQVTMMFWYRQQPGQSLTLIATANQGSEATYESGFVIDKFPISRPNLTFSTLTVSNMSPEDSSIYLCSVEDWGGYTFGSGTRLTVV.

This clonotype was picked up one time. This chain links TRBV6-5 with TRBJ1-1; D is unresolved. This CDR3 contains 12 residues. Germline assignment: CDR1 MNHEY and CDR2 SVGAGI. V lost 4 bases and J lost 7, with 10 bases in between. CDR3: CASSSPLVEAFF. The CDR3 coding sequence is TGTGCCAGCAGTTCCCCCTTAGTTGAAGCTTTCTTT.

The chain combines TRBV5-4 with TRBJ2-5; the match to TRBD1 covers 7 bases. This CDR3 contains 13 residues. Germline assignment: CDR1 SGHNT and CDR2 YYREEE (reference sequence). V gave up 1 base and J gave up 5 bases; unmatched junction bases: 2. The DNA for the CDR3 is TGTGCCAGCAGCTTGAAAGGGGGCGAGACCCAGTACTTC. This codes for CASSLKGGETQYF.

The V gene is TRBV6-5, the J gene TRBJ2-6, with D perhaps assigned TRBD1 or TRBD2 (5 bases each). V was trimmed by 0 bases and J by 4 bases, leaving 13 bases between them. Germline lookup yields CDR1 MNHEY and CDR2 SVGAGI. There are 17 residues in the CDR3. The CDR3 is CASSYSMAGAGANVLTF. The CDR3, as DNA: TGTGCCAGCAGTTACTCCATGGCCGGGGCCGGGGCCAACGTCCTGACTTTC.